The 4 T cell receptor beta chains below were found in one sample sequenced in a study of neurological immune-mediated disorders. TCRdb recomputed calls from the 5' RACE reads with MiXCR, one row per CDR3 protein. Altogether just under 40,000 distinct CDR3 sequences are present, about 7% being singletons, with the ten largest covering around 5.7%. The sequenced sample consisted of CD4+ T cells from blood. The receptors originated from a man in his forties or fifties in good health.

V usage is TRBV27 and J usage is TRBJ2-7, with D possibly TRBD2 on 5 matching bases. V lost 10 bases to trimming and J lost 6 bases, with 16 bases between them. This CDR3 comprises 12 residues. The germline V gene has CDR1 MNHEY and CDR2 SMNVEV (reference sequence). The CDR3 sequence is CATRRGMGEQYF. CDR3 DNA: TGTGCCACCCGCCGAGGGATGGGCGAGCAGTACTTC.

This clonotype has at least ten counts. The chain recombines TRBV28 with TRBJ1-2; 12 bases are shared with TRBD1. CDR3 length equals 15 residues. Germline V gene sequence: CDR1 MDHEN, CDR2 SYDVKM. The junction had 10 bases not matched to a gene; V was cut back by 6 bases and J by 8 bases. The CDR3 bases are TGTGCCAGCAGCTCCCCGGGACAGGGGGCCTGGGGCTACACCTTC. Translated, it gives CASSSPGQGAWGYTF.

This clonotype was seen only a few times. The V call is TRBV20-1, the J call TRBJ2-7; 8 bases agree with TRBD1. The germline CDR1 and CDR2 sequences are DFQATT and SNEGSKA (reference sequence). V shed 3 bases and J 3 bases; nucleotides not matched to a gene: 4. The CDR3 runs to 13 residues. DNA of the CDR3: TGCAGTGCTAGGCCCAGGGGGCTCTACGAGCAGTACTTC. Its translation: CSARPRGLYEQYF.

Many counts were recorded for this clonotype. The chain recombines TRBV5-4 with TRBJ2-2; D is possibly TRBD1 (6 bases). V gave up 3 bases and J gave up 0 bases, with 12 bases separating them. The CDR3 runs 16 residues. Per the germline V gene, CDR1 is SGHNT and CDR2 is YYREEE (reference sequence). The CDR3 nucleotides are TGTGCCAGCAGCTCCCGCGCAGGGGCGAACACCGGGGAGCTGTTTTTT. It translates to CASSSRAGANTGELFF.